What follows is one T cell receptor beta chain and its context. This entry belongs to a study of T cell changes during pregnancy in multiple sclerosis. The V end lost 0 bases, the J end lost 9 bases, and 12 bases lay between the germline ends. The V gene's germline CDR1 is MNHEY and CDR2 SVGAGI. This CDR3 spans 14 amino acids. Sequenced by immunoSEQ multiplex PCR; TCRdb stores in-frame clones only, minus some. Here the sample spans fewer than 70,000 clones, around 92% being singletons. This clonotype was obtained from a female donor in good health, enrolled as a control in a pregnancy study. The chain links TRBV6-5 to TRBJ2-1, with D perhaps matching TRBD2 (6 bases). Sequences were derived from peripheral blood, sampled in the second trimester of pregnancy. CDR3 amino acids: CASSYSGGSVEQFF. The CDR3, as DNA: TGTGCCAGCAGTTACTCGGGGGGATCGGTTGAGCAGTTCTTC.